The 5 T cell receptor beta chains below come from one sample, sequenced in a study of T cell responses to AZD1222 COVID-19 vaccine. TCRdb's copy holds only in-frame clones and misses some; the assay was immunoSEQ multiplex PCR. The sample shows roughly 130,000 clones, about nine tenths of them seen only once. Sequencing was performed on peripheral blood, taken on day 0 of AZD1222 vaccination. These receptors were obtained from an adult in good health.

The chain recombines TRBV6-1 with TRBJ2-7, with 7 bases matching TRBD1. Trimming cost V 3 bases and J 7 bases; bases outside gene matches: 9. The CDR3 length is 14 residues. Germline V gene lookup returns CDR1 MNHNS and CDR2 SASEGT. CDR3 sequence (DNA): TGTGCCAGCAGTGACAGGGGGATTACTGAAGAGCAGTACTTC. Its translation is CASSDRGITEEQYF.

The rearrangement joins TRBV4-2 to TRBJ1-1; tentative D call: TRBD1 (6 bases). The germline V and J ends were trimmed by 3 bases and 3 bases, with 23 bases remaining between them. Per the germline V gene, CDR1 is LGHNA and CDR2 is YNFKEQ. The CDR3 has 18 amino acids. The CDR3 DNA follows: TGTGCCAGCAGCCATAACGCCAGGGGCCGCGGGGGGTACACTGAAGCTTTCTTT. Protein product: CASSHNARGRGGYTEAFF.

This rearrangement joins TRBV30 to TRBJ1-5, with a weak D call TRBD1 (6 bases). The CDR3 extends over 14 amino acids. Looked up from germline, CDR1 is GTSNPN and CDR2 is SVGIG (reference sequence). Trimming took 3 bases from V and 1 from J, leaving 10 bases between them. CDR3 sequence (DNA): TGTGCCTGGAGCGAGGGGGACAGCAATCAGCCCCAGCATTTT. This codes for CAWSEGDSNQPQHF.

This chain links TRBV6-1 with TRBJ1-6; no reliable D call. Trimming shortened V by 3 bases and J by 5 bases, and 5 bases separated the two germline ends. The CDR3 spans 13 residues. Germline loops: CDR1 MNHNS, CDR2 SASEGT. CDR3: CASSETNNSPLHF. CDR3 nucleotide sequence: TGTGCCAGCAGTGAGACGAATAATTCACCCCTCCACTTT.

This chain links TRBV13 with TRBJ2-1; TRBD1 aligns across 8 bases. Trimming at V came to 1 base and at J to 5 bases, leaving 1 base not matched to a gene. The CDR3 extends over 14 amino acids. The V gene's germline CDR1 is PRHDT and CDR2 FYEKMQ (reference sequence). CDR3 amino acids: CASSLDRGNNEQFF. The CDR3 bases are TGTGCCAGCAGCTTAGACAGGGGGAACAATGAGCAGTTCTTC.